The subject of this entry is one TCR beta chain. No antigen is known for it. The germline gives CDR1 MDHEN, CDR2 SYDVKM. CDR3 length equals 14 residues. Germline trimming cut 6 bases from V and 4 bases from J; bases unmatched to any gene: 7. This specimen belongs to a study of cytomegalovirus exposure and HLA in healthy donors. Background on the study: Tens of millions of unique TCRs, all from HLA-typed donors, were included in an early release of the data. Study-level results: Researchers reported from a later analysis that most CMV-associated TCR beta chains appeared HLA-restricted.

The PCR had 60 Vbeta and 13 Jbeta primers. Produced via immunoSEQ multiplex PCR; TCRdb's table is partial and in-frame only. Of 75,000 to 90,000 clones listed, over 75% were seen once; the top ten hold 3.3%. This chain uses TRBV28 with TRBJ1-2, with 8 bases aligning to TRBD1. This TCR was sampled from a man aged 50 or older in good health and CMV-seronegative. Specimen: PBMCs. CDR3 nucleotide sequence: TGTGCCAGCAGGATCACAGGGGGTACCTATGGCTACACCTTC. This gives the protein CASRITGGTYGYTF.